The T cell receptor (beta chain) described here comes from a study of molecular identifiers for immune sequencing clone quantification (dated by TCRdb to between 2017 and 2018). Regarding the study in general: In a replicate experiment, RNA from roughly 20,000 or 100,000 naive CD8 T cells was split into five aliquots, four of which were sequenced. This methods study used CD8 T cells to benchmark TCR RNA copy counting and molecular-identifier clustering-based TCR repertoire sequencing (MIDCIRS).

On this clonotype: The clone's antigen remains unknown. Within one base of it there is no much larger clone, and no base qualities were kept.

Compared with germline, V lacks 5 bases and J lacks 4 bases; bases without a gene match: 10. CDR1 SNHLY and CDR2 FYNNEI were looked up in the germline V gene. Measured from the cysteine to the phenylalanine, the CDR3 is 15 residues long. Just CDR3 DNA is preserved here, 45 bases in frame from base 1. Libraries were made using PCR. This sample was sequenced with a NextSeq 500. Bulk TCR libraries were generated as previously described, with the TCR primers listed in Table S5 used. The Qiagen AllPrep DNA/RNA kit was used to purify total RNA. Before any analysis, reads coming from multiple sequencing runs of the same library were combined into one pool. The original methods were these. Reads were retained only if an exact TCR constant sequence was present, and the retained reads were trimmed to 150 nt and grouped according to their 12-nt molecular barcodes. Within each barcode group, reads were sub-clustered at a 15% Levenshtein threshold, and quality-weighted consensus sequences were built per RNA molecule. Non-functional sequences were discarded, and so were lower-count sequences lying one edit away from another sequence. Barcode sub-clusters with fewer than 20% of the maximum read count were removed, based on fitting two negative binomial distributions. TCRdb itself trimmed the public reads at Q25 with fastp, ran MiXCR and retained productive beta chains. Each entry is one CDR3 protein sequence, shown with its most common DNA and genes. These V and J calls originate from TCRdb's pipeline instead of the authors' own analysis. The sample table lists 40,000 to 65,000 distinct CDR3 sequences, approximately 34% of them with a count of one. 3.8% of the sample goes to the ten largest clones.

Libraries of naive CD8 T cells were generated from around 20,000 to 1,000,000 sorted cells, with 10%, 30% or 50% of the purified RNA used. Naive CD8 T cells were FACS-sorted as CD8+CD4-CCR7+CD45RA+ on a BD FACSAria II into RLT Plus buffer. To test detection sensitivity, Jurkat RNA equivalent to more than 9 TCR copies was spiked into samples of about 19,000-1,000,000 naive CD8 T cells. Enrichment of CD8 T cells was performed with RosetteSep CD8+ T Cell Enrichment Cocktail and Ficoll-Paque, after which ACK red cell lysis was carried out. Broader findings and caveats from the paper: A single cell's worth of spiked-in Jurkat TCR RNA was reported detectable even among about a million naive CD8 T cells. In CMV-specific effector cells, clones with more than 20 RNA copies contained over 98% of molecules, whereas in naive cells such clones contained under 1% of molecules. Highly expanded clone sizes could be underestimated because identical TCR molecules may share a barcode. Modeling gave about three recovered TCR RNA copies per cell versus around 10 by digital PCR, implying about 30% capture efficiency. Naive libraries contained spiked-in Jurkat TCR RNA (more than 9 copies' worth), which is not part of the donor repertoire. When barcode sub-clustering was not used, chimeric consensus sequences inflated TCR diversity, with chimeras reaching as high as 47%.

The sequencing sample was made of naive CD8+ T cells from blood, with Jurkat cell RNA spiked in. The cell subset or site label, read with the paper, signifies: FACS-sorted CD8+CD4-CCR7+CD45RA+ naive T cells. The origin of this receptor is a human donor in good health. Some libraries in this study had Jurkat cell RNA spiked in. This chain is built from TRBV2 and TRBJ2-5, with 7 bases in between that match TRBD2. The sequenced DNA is TGTGCCAGCAGTTCCATCCCAGGGAGGGTAGAGACCCAGTACTTC. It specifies CASSSIPGRVETQYF.